A selection of T cell receptor beta chains follows, all from one sample in a study of cytomegalovirus exposure and HLA in healthy donors. Libraries were prepared by immunoSEQ multiplex PCR; TCRdb keeps only in-frame clonotypes and omits some of them. The sample shows about 220,000 clones, 75% to 95% of them seen only once. The specimen sequenced was PBMCs. These receptors were collected from a woman aged 18-29 years in good health and CMV-seronegative. Each CDR3 is given with its conserved first and last residue. D genes are given only for firm matches. Not every row has a clone size; where given, it reads once, few, many or a size class.

clone size	CDR3 length	V gene	D gene	J gene	CDR3 protein	CDR3 DNA
.	14	TRBV30	.	TRBJ1-5	CAWSVLSRVQPQHF	TGTGCCTGGAGTGTACTTTCGAGGGTTCAGCCCCAGCATTTT
.	13	TRBV5-1	.	TRBJ2-3	CASSLNGADTQYF	TGCGCCAGCAGCTTGAACGGGGCAGATACGCAGTATTTT
.	13	TRBV9	.	TRBJ1-2	CASSVETNYGYTF	TGTGCCAGTTCCGTTGAGACTAACTATGGCTACACCTTC
once	16	TRBV6-6	TRBD2	TRBJ2-5	CASSNTLAGGKETQYF	TGTGCCAGCAGTAATACACTAGCGGGGGGAAAAGAGACCCAGTACTTC
.	14	TRBV6-5	.	TRBJ2-7	CASSLAGSAYEQYF	TGTGCCAGCAGTCTCGCGGGCAGTGCCTACGAGCAGTACTTC
.	18	TRBV5-1	.	TRBJ1-1	CASSFRGTANSLRTEAFF	TGCGCCAGCAGCTTCCGGGGGACGGCGAATTCCCTCAGAACTGAAGCTTTCTTT
.	12	TRBV29-1	.	TRBJ2-1	CSGGGQGHEQFF	TGCAGCGGTGGAGGGCAGGGCCATGAGCAGTTCTTC
.	11	TRBV28	.	TRBJ2-7	CASSGRNEQYF	TGTGCCAGCAGTGGGCGAAACGAGCAGTACTTC
.	15	TRBV10-2	TRBD2	TRBJ2-7	CASRPRGGRAYEQYF	TGCGCCAGCAGGCCAAGGGGCGGGAGGGCGTACGAGCAGTACTTC
.	14	TRBV7-9	TRBD1	TRBJ2-7	CASSPGQGGLQQYF	TGTGCCAGCAGCCCGGGACAGGGGGGGTTGCAGCAGTACTTC
.	16	TRBV12-5	.	TRBJ2-2	CASGPPGLKGTGELFF	TGTGCTAGTGGCCCTCCGGGACTCAAAGGCACCGGGGAGCTGTTTTTT
.	15	TRBV5-1	.	TRBJ1-3	CASSLAAGSGNTIYF	TGCGCCAGCAGCTTGGCCGCGGGGTCTGGAAACACCATATATTTT
.	16	TRBV11-3	TRBD2	TRBJ2-2	CASRIRTSGHTGELFF	TGTGCCAGCAGAATCCGGACTAGCGGACACACCGGGGAGCTGTTTTTT
.	15	TRBV5-6	TRBD1	TRBJ1-5	CASSVGQGVNQPQHF	TGTGCCAGCAGCGTAGGACAGGGGGTCAATCAGCCCCAGCATTTT
few	15	TRBV25-1	.	TRBJ2-2	CASSDGHRDAGELFF	TGTGCCAGCAGTGATGGACACAGGGACGCCGGGGAGCTGTTTTTT
.	14	TRBV7-9	.	TRBJ2-2	CASSFLLSHGELFF	TGTGCCAGCAGCTTCCTGCTCAGTCACGGGGAGCTGTTTTTT
few	14	TRBV2	TRBD1	TRBJ1-1	CASWQEQGSTEAFF	TGTGCCAGCTGGCAAGAACAGGGGAGCACTGAAGCTTTCTTT
once	14	TRBV15	TRBD1	TRBJ2-5	CATSRDGTVKTQYF	TGTGCCACCAGCAGAGACGGGACAGTCAAGACCCAGTACTTC
.	17	TRBV18	.	TRBJ1-1	CASSPIDRFSMNTEAFF	TGTGCCAGCTCACCAATAGACAGATTTAGTATGAACACTGAAGCTTTCTTT
.	13	TRBV19	.	TRBJ2-7	CASSLYQGYEQYF	TGTGCCAGTAGCCTATACCAGGGATACGAGCAGTACTTC
.	14	TRBV5-6	.	TRBJ1-2	CASSSARGVYGYTF	TGTGCCAGCAGCTCCGCTCGGGGGGTCTATGGCTACACCTTC
.	18	TRBV25-1	TRBD2	TRBJ2-2	CASGGTLAGGGYVGELFF	TGTGCCAGCGGGGGTACACTAGCGGGAGGGGGTTATGTCGGGGAGCTGTTTTTT
.	17	TRBV5-1	TRBD2	TRBJ2-1	CASSLGLAGAFYNEQFF	TGCGCCAGCAGCTTGGGGCTAGCGGGGGCCTTCTACAATGAGCAGTTCTTC
.	14	TRBV28	.	TRBJ2-4	CASSFQGAKNIQYF	TGTGCCAGCAGTTTCCAGGGCGCCAAAAACATTCAGTACTTC
once	13	TRBV5-4	TRBD1	TRBJ2-3	CASSLTGADTQYF	TGTGCCAGCAGCTTGACAGGGGCAGATACGCAGTATTTT
.	14	TRBV2	.	TRBJ2-7	CASSEAAAAGFKYF	TGTGCCAGCAGTGAAGCGGCCGCCGCAGGGTTTAAGTACTTC
.	15	TRBV18	TRBD2	TRBJ2-1	CASSPLAGIDNEQFF	TGTGCCAGCTCTCCACTAGCGGGAATCGACAATGAGCAGTTCTTC
.	16	TRBV5-1	TRBD2	TRBJ2-1	CASSLESGRSGNEQFF	TGCGCCAGCAGCTTGGAGAGCGGGAGGTCGGGAAATGAGCAGTTCTTC
.	11	TRBV20-1	.	TRBJ2-7	CSALLGDEQYF	TGCAGTGCCCTGCTCGGGGACGAGCAGTACTTC
.	14	TRBV7-9	.	TRBJ1-1	CASSQSQVNTEAFF	TGTGCCAGCAGCCAAAGCCAGGTGAACACTGAAGCTTTCTTT
.	17	TRBV5-1	TRBD1	TRBJ1-1	CASSPDRGGVRNTEAFF	TGCGCCAGCAGCCCGGACAGGGGAGGTGTTAGGAACACTGAAGCTTTCTTT
.	13	TRBV27	.	TRBJ2-7	CASSFAGGDEQYF	TGTGCCAGCAGTTTTGCGGGTGGCGACGAGCAGTACTTC
.	16	TRBV5-1	.	TRBJ2-7	CASSLVQGLLPYEQYF	TGCGCCAGCAGCTTGGTTCAGGGGCTCCTTCCTTACGAGCAGTACTTC
.	14	TRBV6-5	TRBD2	TRBJ2-1	CASTRTSGNNEQFF	TGTGCCAGCACTAGGACTAGCGGGAACAATGAGCAGTTCTTC
.	16	TRBV27	TRBD1	TRBJ1-2	CASSLYGTGVDYGYTF	TGTGCCAGCAGTTTATACGGGACAGGGGTAGACTATGGCTACACCTTC
.	17	TRBV19	TRBD1	TRBJ1-1	CASSRVRGQGVNTEAFF	TGTGCCAGTAGTAGGGTTCGCGGACAGGGGGTGAACACTGAAGCTTTCTTT
.	16	TRBV7-9	TRBD2	TRBJ2-3	CASSLATREGRDTQYF	TGTGCCAGCAGCTTAGCTACGCGGGAGGGGAGGGATACGCAGTATTTT
.	17	TRBV5-1	TRBD2	TRBJ2-7	CASSSGGPLAGVYEQYF	TGCGCCAGCAGCTCTGGTGGCCCCCTAGCGGGAGTCTACGAGCAGTACTTC
.	14	TRBV5-1	TRBD1	TRBJ1-2	CASSPGQTLHGYTF	TGCGCCAGCAGCCCGGGACAGACGTTACATGGCTACACCTTC
.	15	TRBV11-1	TRBD2	TRBJ2-2	CASSFQGGGTGELFF	TGTGCCAGCAGCTTTCAGGGCGGGGGGACCGGGGAGCTGTTTTTT
.	13	TRBV7-6	TRBD1	TRBJ1-5	CASSQGAGQPQHF	TGTGCCAGCAGCCAGGGGGCCGGTCAGCCCCAGCATTTT
.	12	TRBV30	.	TRBJ1-2	CAWETGTYGYTF	TGTGCCTGGGAAACAGGAACCTATGGCTACACCTTC
.	16	TRBV4-1	.	TRBJ1-1	CASSRRRGSLNTEAFF	TGCGCCAGCAGCCGACGCCGGGGTAGTCTGAACACTGAAGCTTTCTTT
.	14	TRBV5-4	TRBD2	TRBJ2-7	CASSLPGGVYEQYF	TGTGCCAGCAGCTTACCGGGAGGGGTCTACGAGCAGTACTTC
.	17	TRBV4-1	.	TRBJ1-4	CASSQVPGGLPNEKLFF	TGCGCCAGCAGCCAAGTTCCCGGAGGGCTTCCTAATGAAAAACTGTTTTTT
once	12	TRBV6-5	TRBD1	TRBJ2-7	CASSGDSYEQYF	TGTGCCAGCAGTGGGGACAGCTACGAGCAGTACTTC